Below, 22 T cell receptor beta chains from the same sample are listed, as sequenced in a study of T-cell reconstitution after alpha-beta-depleted transplantation in children. Unique molecular identifiers were incorporated into the prepared TCRbeta library. TCRdb itself ran the PCR reads through MiXCR, one entry per CDR3 protein. Of about a million distinct CDR3 sequences listed, about 29% were seen once; the top ten hold roughly 28%. The sample here was PBMCs, mostly from graft donor cells, taken 360 days after TCRalphabeta/CD19-depleted stem cell transplant. These receptors all come from a boy less than two years old who had a stem cell transplant for SCID, so the T cells may come from the graft donor.

The chain links TRBV24-1 to TRBJ2-1; TRBD1 aligns across 7 bases. V was clipped by 4 bases and J by 9 bases; unmatched bases: 11. CDR3 length: 15 amino acids. Germline V gene data show CDR1 as KGHDR and CDR2 as SFDVKD. The CDR3 coding sequence is TGTGCCACCAGTGACCCGTTTGAGGGGGCGGGTGAGCAGTTCTTC. It yields the protein CATSDPFEGAGEQFF.

The chain carries TRBV28 and TRBJ1-5; D is ambiguous. The V gene's germline CDR1 is MDHEN and CDR2 SYDVKM. V lost 4 bases and J 4 bases, leaving 8 bases between the germline ends. The CDR3 extends over 13 amino acids. CDR3 in DNA: TGTGCCAGCAGTTCTTTGAGTAATCAGCCCCAGCATTTT. It encodes CASSSLSNQPQHF.

This clonotype has a handful of counts. The V gene is TRBV15, the J gene TRBJ2-1, with 11 bases that match TRBD1. The J segment lost 9 bases and the V segment lost 3 bases, leaving 10 bases of the junction unmatched. The CDR3 is made up of 16 amino acids. Germline V gives CDR1 LNHNV, CDR2 YYDKDF (reference sequence). In DNA, the CDR3 is TGTGCCACCAGCAGCCACACCGGGACAGGGGGTAGTGAGCAGTTCTTC. Its protein product is CATSSHTGTGGSEQFF. The full variable domain, in which reference TRBV15 and TRBJ2-1 provide the parts outside the CDR3, is DAMVIQNPRYQVTQFGKPVTLSCSQTLNHNVMYWYQQKSSQAPKLLFHYYDKDFNNEADTPDNFQSRRPNTSFCFLDIRSPGLGDTAMYLCATSSHTGTGGSEQFFGPGTRLTVL.

This clonotype was seen only a few times. This CDR3 is CASDHGRAGQYF. The CDR3 region has the DNA TGTGCCAGCGACCACGGCAGAGCCGGGCAGTACTTC. The chain carries TRBV28 and TRBJ2-7; D unresolved. Germline V gives CDR1 MDHEN, CDR2 SYDVKM. CDR3 size: 12 residues. Trimming shortened V by 8 bases and J by 9 bases, and 17 bases separated the two germline ends.

A few counts support this clonotype. The J gene is TRBJ2-3, the V gene TRBV20-1, with 8 positions matching TRBD2. J was trimmed by 6 bases and V by 0 bases; bases with no gene match: 11. CDR3 length equals 16 residues. Germline CDR1 DFQATT, CDR2 SNEGSKA (reference sequence). CDR3 sequence (DNA): TGCAGTGCTAGAGAATCGGGAGGGGTGGATAGGGATACGCAGTATTTT. Protein product: CSARESGGVDRDTQYF.

V gene TRBV7-8 combines with J gene TRBJ2-7, with D perhaps TRBD1 (5 bases). V was clipped by 1 base and J by 6 bases, with 10 bases between them. CDR1 is SGHVS and CDR2 is FQNEAQ in the germline V gene. There are 13 residues in the CDR3. This CDR3 is CASSLGTGSEQYF. The CDR3 DNA reads as TGTGCCAGCAGCTTAGGAACAGGCAGCGAGCAGTACTTC.

This clonotype was seen only a few times. The gene calls are TRBV5-5 and TRBJ2-1; D is unclear. The CDR3 loop spans 16 amino acids. With 5 bases removed from V and 0 bases from J, the gap between germline ends came to 15 bases. The V gene's germline CDR1 is SGHKS and CDR2 YYEKEE (reference sequence). The CDR3 loop is CASSPPPTGSYNEQFF. The CDR3 bases are TGTGCCAGCAGTCCGCCCCCAACGGGCTCCTACAATGAGCAGTTCTTC.

This clonotype was observed a few times. The genes are TRBV12-3 or TRBV12-4 and TRBJ1-4; a weak D match, TRBD1 (5 bases). The V end was cut by 6 bases, the J end by 6 bases, with 14 bases between. This CDR3 contains 14 residues. The CDR3 region has the DNA TGTGCCAGCAGCCCCGGGAGGGGTGATGAAAAACTGTTTTTT. Translating gives CASSPGRGDEKLFF.

V is TRBV29-1 and J is TRBJ1-1; D gene ambiguous. From germline, CDR1 is SQVTM and CDR2 ANQGSEA. The length of the CDR3 is 10 residues. The CDR3, as DNA: TGCTCTGCCCGGTGGACTGAAGCTTTCTTT. It codes for CSARWTEAFF.

This clonotype was seen only a few times. The rearrangement uses TRBV12-3 or TRBV12-4 and TRBJ2-5, with D uncertain. Trimming cost V 6 bases and J 5 bases, with 22 bases left between them. The CDR3 consists of 16 residues. DNA for the CDR3: TGTGCCAGCAGCCCTAAGGTAGGGCTAGACAAGGAGACCCAGTACTTC. This sequence encodes CASSPKVGLDKETQYF.

This chain uses TRBV25-1 with TRBJ2-2; a weak D match, TRBD1 (8 bases). V gave up 5 bases and J gave up 1 base, with 14 bases separating them. Germline CDR1 and CDR2: MGHDK and SYGVNS. The CDR3 totals 16 residues. This CDR3 is CASSWGGTGNTGELFF. The CDR3, as DNA: TGTGCCAGCAGTTGGGGGGGGACAGGGAACACCGGGGAGCTGTTTTTT.

This chain links TRBV3-1 with TRBJ1-3; D uncertain. CDR1 and CDR2 from the germline V gene are LGHDT and YNNKEL (reference sequence). Trimming took off 1 base at V and 4 bases at J, with 11 bases between the two ends. The CDR3 runs 15 residues. The CDR3 DNA reads as TGTGCCAGCAGCCAAGTACCCAGTAGGGGAAACACCATATATTTT. Residues: CASSQVPSRGNTIYF.

Turning to this clonotype: It may be a read error: a sequence one base away is much more abundant. The CDR3 end shows no conserved phenylalanine or tryptophan, and so a read error is likely. The chain combines TRBV29-1 with TRBJ2-1, with D perhaps TRBD1 (6 bases). Germline V gene data show CDR1 as SQVTM and CDR2 as ANQGSEA. This CDR3 is 14 amino acids long. The germline V and J ends were trimmed by 6 bases and 4 bases, with 16 bases remaining between them. In DNA, the CDR3 is TGCAGCGTAGATGAAGGGACACTATACAATGAGCAGTTCTGC. Translating gives CSVDEGTLYNEQFC.

This clonotype showed up just a few times. The genes are TRBV12-3 or TRBV12-4 and TRBJ2-3; 9 nucleotides match TRBD2. With V trimmed by 5 bases and J by 0 bases, 9 bases remained unmatched. CDR3 size: 17 residues. The CDR3 protein is CASSVQRGARSTDTQYF. CDR3 sequence (DNA): TGTGCCAGCAGTGTCCAGCGGGGGGCGCGTAGCACAGATACGCAGTATTTT.

The chain uses TRBV12-3 or TRBV12-4 and TRBJ1-2, with D unclear. The CDR3 loop spans 13 amino acids. V was shortened by 1 base and J by 7 bases, with 10 bases between the two germline ends. CDR3 region: CASSLGSLGGYTF. CDR3 sequence (DNA): TGTGCCAGCAGTTTAGGGTCCCTTGGTGGCTACACCTTC.

This clonotype was found many times. The chain couples TRBV6-5 to TRBJ2-3; D not resolved. Germline loops: CDR1 MNHEY, CDR2 SVGAGI. The length of the CDR3 is 11 residues. V gave up 7 bases and J gave up 4 bases, with 6 bases separating them. The CDR3 sequence is CASTRADTQYF. The DNA for the CDR3 is TGTGCCAGCACTAGGGCAGATACGCAGTATTTT.

This chain uses TRBV3-1 with TRBJ1-6, with D unresolved. V gave up 5 bases and J gave up 7 bases, with 12 bases separating them. Germline CDR1 reads LGHDT; CDR2 reads YNNKEL (reference sequence). The CDR3 runs 14 residues. CDR3 coding DNA: TGTGCCAGCAGCTCTATCGTCAGAAATTCACCCCTCCACTTT. Its protein product is CASSSIVRNSPLHF.

This chain joins TRBV2 and TRBJ2-2; perhaps TRBD2 as D (6 bases). Germline CDR1 and CDR2: SNHLY and FYNNEI. The CDR3 contains 13 residues. V lost 7 bases to trimming and J lost 1 base, with 7 bases between them. CDR3 residues: CASTSENTGELFF. For the CDR3, the DNA is TGTGCCAGCACTAGCGAGAACACCGGGGAGCTGTTTTTT. Complete variable domain (other parts from reference TRBV2 and TRBJ2-2): EPEVTQTPSHQVTQMGQEVILRCVPISNHLYFYWYRQILGQKVEFLVSFYNNEISEKSEIFDDQFSVERPDGSNFTLKIRSTKLEDSAMYFCASTSENTGELFFGEGSRLTVL.

This rearrangement joins TRBV9 to TRBJ2-7, with 9 bases that match TRBD1. Looked up from germline, CDR1 is SGDLS and CDR2 is YYNGEE. This CDR3 spans 15 amino acids. Losses at the gene ends were 0 bases for V and 4 bases for J; bases not matched to a gene: 5. For the CDR3, the DNA is TGTGCCAGCAGCGTAGGGACAGGGGTCCCATACGAGCAGTACTTC. Translation gives CASSVGTGVPYEQYF.

The V call is TRBV7-8, the J call TRBJ2-3; the match to TRBD2 covers 8 bases. Germline V CDR1 and CDR2: SGHVS, FQNEAQ. V shed 5 bases and J 3 bases; nucleotides not matched to a gene: 16. The CDR3 runs to 18 residues. CDR3: CASSVQIDPGGPTDTQYF. As DNA, the CDR3 is TGTGCCAGCAGCGTCCAGATCGACCCGGGGGGGCCAACAGATACGCAGTATTTT.

The chain is built from TRBV3-1 and TRBJ2-7; TRBD1 matches 8 bases. Per the germline V gene, CDR1 is LGHDT and CDR2 is YNNKEL (reference sequence). The CDR3 runs 14 residues. Trimming took 3 bases from V and 2 from J; bases not matched to a gene: 3. The CDR3 here is CASSQWTGPYEQYF. Here the CDR3 DNA reads TGTGCCAGCAGCCAGTGGACAGGGCCCTACGAGCAGTACTTC.

This rearrangement joins TRBV6-2 or TRBV6-3 to TRBJ2-6; D possibly corresponds to TRBD2 (5 bases). The germline V and J ends were trimmed by 11 bases and 0 bases, with 17 bases remaining between them. The CDR3 length is 16 residues. CDR1 MNHEY and CDR2 SVGEGT come from the germline V gene. This CDR3 is CAGSTRTGSGANVLTF. CDR3 bases: TGTGCCGGATCAACTAGAACTGGCTCTGGGGCCAACGTCCTGACTTTC.